This T cell receptor (beta chain) was documented in a study of CD8+ T cells in alopecia areata. As for the study in general: Tofacitinib therapy lasting 6 to 18 months was followed by 6 months off drug.

Investigators isolated RNA and reverse transcribed it into cDNA to act as the sequencing template. This table comes from immunoSEQ multiplex PCR, and its TCRdb copy is limited to in-frame clones, with some not included. The table shows approximately 210,000 clones, with around two fifths occurring only once. Study observations and caveats: In scalp samples, resident alphabeta T cells of normal skin are also sequenced. Among the 100 top clones, expanded CD8+ clones, like scalp clonality, were significantly decreased by tofacitinib.

Notes on this clone: Its target is not known.

V lost 0 bases to trimming and J lost 10 bases; unmatched junction nucleotides: 8. This CDR3 is built from 15 residues. Germline loops: CDR1 SGHRS, CDR2 YFSETQ. Treatment noted: oral pan-JAK inhibitor, 5-10 mg twice daily. Sorting from PBMCs produced CD4+ and CD8+ T cells. The V and J genes are TRBV5-1 and TRBJ2-1; 9 positions agree with TRBD2. The sequences come from CD4+ T cells sorted from blood, collected at approximately week 36, from a patient treated with tofacitinib. The TCR comes from a human donor with alopecia areata. The CDR3: CASSLAGLAIGEQFF. CDR3 coding DNA: TGCGCCAGCAGCTTGGCCGGACTAGCGATAGGGGAGCAGTTCTTC.